This T cell receptor beta chain is drawn from a study of cytomegalovirus exposure and HLA in healthy donors (dated by TCRdb to about 2017). In the study overall: An earlier analysis of several hundred of the donors reported approximately 290 Gb of sequence data and some 100 million unique TCR beta sequences from about 200 million T cells. An early release covering roughly 580 HLA-typed donors comprised 300 to 350 gigabases of sequencing data and some 79 million unique TCR sequences. The study was designed to test whether signatures of past pathogen exposure could be identified by cataloging public T cell receptors. A later analysis re-analyzed previously published TCR beta repertoires from 666 donors and added high-resolution HLA genotyping to study TCR occurrence patterns. The T cell repertoires of roughly 660 subjects were profiled by immunosequencing and related to cytomegalovirus serostatus. The later analysis used no new phenotypic data to find candidate immune exposures, relying instead on TCR beta sequences and their occurrence across donors. Of the 350 to 450 genotyped donors, approximately 83% fell in the genetic ancestry cluster associated with self-reported Caucasian donors. The study combined high-throughput TCR immunosequencing, statistical association of individual TCRs with disease status, and machine learning to predict cytomegalovirus infection status. On average, roughly 250,000 unique TCR beta nucleotide sequences were sequenced per donor among about 400 genotyped donors of the cohort, with roughly a sixth of those sequences being non-productive. Donor age, sex, ethnicity and CMV serostatus were collected together with the repertoire data. An earlier analysis of several hundred of the donors applied high-throughput TCR beta sequencing to assess whether each TCR beta V gene segment acted as functional or pseudogenic. Four or five DR-DQ haplotypes were handled as single units for association and clustering because linkage in the cohort was strong. The number of donors typed differed by locus, with 629-630 for A, B, C, DRB1 and DQB1, around 560 for DQA1, 600 to 610 for DPA1, and some 470 for DPB1. A later genetic analysis took genome-wide SNP genotypes for about three fifths of the 666 donors and used that subset as a discovery cohort. Every discovery cohort repertoire had been produced on one sequencing platform. Class I and class II HLA loci were covered by the typing at four-digit resolution. In addition to the first cohort of 666 subjects, a separate validation cohort of approximately 110 different subjects was used.

The cohort consisted of more than 650 healthy bone marrow donors. Cohort members were all nominally healthy when sampled, although unrecorded immune exposures were likely present. The donor was CMV seronegative and belonged to the group of roughly 330 seronegative cohort members. Each donor provided a peripheral blood sample, and peripheral blood mononuclear cells were used for TCR beta sequencing. Genomic DNA was extracted from the blood cell samples with the Qiagen DNeasy Blood Extraction Kit. Relative to germline, V is missing 2 bases and J is missing 6 bases, with 4 bases of the junction outside any gene match. The germline V gene (reference sequence) sets CDR1 to GTSNPN and CDR2 to SVGIG. The CDR3 measures 13 amino acids from cysteine to phenylalanine. Just the 39-base CDR3 DNA is kept, in frame starting at base 1. Broad study findings and their caveats: Sequencing depth was assumed to be roughly uniform across donors in the presence/absence analyses, though that assumption may not hold. In an earlier analysis of about 550 of the donors, most TCR beta V segments were observed in productive rearrangements about 90% or about 30% of the time, broadly matching IMGT annotations. Several of the top co-occurrence clusters appeared to be linked to parvovirus B19, influenza, CMV and Epstein-Barr virus, according to a later analysis. At a false discovery rate of 0.05, a later analysis linked approximately 18,000 TCR beta sequences to specific HLA alleles. In a later genetic analysis, a missense DCLRE1C variant was associated with V-gene and J-gene trimming of TCR beta chains, and the association was replicated in an independent cohort. The study gave a list of 150 to 200 TCR beta chains associated with cytomegalovirus. When HLA alleles, especially DR and DQ, strongly co-occurred, attributing TCR associations to individual alleles was difficult. In a later genetic analysis, fewer N-insertions in productive TCRs were reported among donors in an Asian-associated ancestry cluster than the roughly 640-donor mean. Linkage disequilibrium might explain the correlated functional status among segregating V segments, but an unknown experimental factor could not be ruled out. The 87-base-pair reads could not distinguish some IMGT-functional V segments, including TRBV6-2 and TRBV6-3, so those segments were excluded. According to a later analysis, most CMV-associated TCR beta chains appeared to be HLA-restricted, and the HLA associations seemed to be driven largely by CMV exposure. HLA typing was unavailable for some donors at each locus, so association tests used only the typed subset. The classifier was reported to diagnose cytomegalovirus status with high specificity and sensitivity in both the original cohort and the validation cohort. In a later analysis, HLA-associated TCR beta chains showed more clonal expansion and lower generation probabilities than non-associated chains that were equally common. Across donors, most TCR sequences were observed very rarely, whereas some public TCRs were present in many individuals. The sequencing pipeline was judged likely to have produced a cluster of highly shared sequence variants as a technical artifact. A few of the identified cytomegalovirus-associated TCR beta chains were confirmed in vitro to be specific for cytomegalovirus antigens. It was suggested by the authors that the approach could potentially be generalized to other disease states and immunological phenotypes. Immune exposure information for the cohort was limited to CMV serostatus. A further reported finding was that TCR beta sequences accurately predicted the HLA-A and HLA-B alleles for most subjects in the first cohort. The earlier analysis of some 560 of the donors excluded fewer than 20 rarely observed V segments, including chromosome 9 orphons, because counts were too low. In a later analysis, TCR association rates were found to vary across HLA loci, with the most associated TCRs seen for DRB1 alleles and the fewest for HLA-C alleles. Only TCR beta chains were sequenced in this cohort, and the absence of alpha or paired-chain data limited detectable features.

The library relied on the immunoSEQ multiplex PCR assay. A mixture of 60 forward primers for TCR Vbeta segments and 13 reverse primers for TCR Jbeta segments was used in the multiplex PCR. The CDR3 region of rearranged TCR beta genes was amplified from genomic DNA by a multiplex PCR assay. The amplified TCR beta libraries were sequenced on the Illumina HiSeq System as 87-base-pair reads. In the original analysis: In a later analysis, tens of millions of unique TCR beta chains were counted across the approximately 640 repertoires, and roughly 11 million of these chains were shared by at least two donors. A nearest-neighbor algorithm error-corrected the raw reads and collapsed the reads into unique sequences, merging closely related sequences to remove PCR and sequencing errors. V, D and J gene segments were assigned by aligning CDR3 sequences to IMGT reference sequences. For a sequence to be retained, a match of at least six nucleotides was required to both a V gene segment and a J gene segment. A rearrangement was called productive if the CDR3 had no stop codons and remained in frame with V and J, and every other rearrangement was called non-productive. CDR3 was defined by IMGT convention, running from the second conserved V-encoded cysteine to the conserved J-encoded phenylalanine. The earlier analysis of about 640 of the donors excluded any sequence lacking an unambiguous match to a single V gene segment. In an earlier analysis of a few hundred of the donors, V segments were called functional above 56.7% productive rearrangements and were called segregating when the between-donor standard deviation exceeded 5%. A statistical classification framework was built to diagnose cytomegalovirus status from the catalog of TCR beta chain sequences. A later analysis assigned V and J genes by comparing TCR nucleotide sequences with IMGT/GENE-DB human TR gene sequences. A later analysis assigned CDR3 sequences and most-parsimonious VDJ recombination scenarios with the TCRdist pipeline. In a later analysis, each TCR beta chain was defined by its CDR3 amino acid sequence together with its V-gene family, and reads without a unique V-gene family were excluded. As a way to deal with suspected cross-contamination and a sequencing artifact, a later analysis dropped 450 to 600 nucleotide sequences that were highly shared and had low generation probability. For each public chain, a later analysis derived a clonal expansion index from normalized ranks of inferred template counts within each repertoire. Generation probabilities in a later analysis came from a VDJ recombination model fitted to out-of-frame rearrangements, and those results were checked against IGoR. In a later analysis, hypergeometric tests were used to score TCR-TCR, TCR-HLA and TCR-CMV co-occurrence, with a repertoire-size bias correction applied to TCR pairs. In a later analysis, false discovery rates were estimated by permuting HLA or CMV assignments 20 times. In a later analysis, co-occurring TCRs were grouped using DBSCAN, with TCRdist sequence similarity added in when clustering inside HLA-allele-positive subsets. For co-occurrence clustering, repertoires with fewer than 30,000 or more than 120,000 public chains were excluded, along with roughly 5 repertoires with anomalous nucleotide sharing. This is the immuneACCESS table as TCRdb keeps it, with only in-frame sequences that have V and J called. A part of the clones is gone; compared with another copy, unresolved V genes explain less than half, and the rest is unexplained. V and J calls and clone size come straight from that table; D and trimming were deduced from the DNA. A total of 150,000 or so clones appear in this sample, 70% to 85% of them only once. 1.9% of the sample lies in the top ten.

In regard to this clone: Its antigen is not yet known. Base qualities are not at hand, and no much larger clone is one base apart.

The sample taken for sequencing was PBMCs. The clonotype was recovered from a woman between 40 and 55 years old in good health and CMV-seronegative. The chain couples TRBV30 to TRBJ2-7; 10 central nucleotides agree with TRBD2. The DNA is as follows: TGTGCCTGGAGTCCTACTAGCGGGACCGAGCAGTACTTC. Its translation reads: CAWSPTSGTEQYF.